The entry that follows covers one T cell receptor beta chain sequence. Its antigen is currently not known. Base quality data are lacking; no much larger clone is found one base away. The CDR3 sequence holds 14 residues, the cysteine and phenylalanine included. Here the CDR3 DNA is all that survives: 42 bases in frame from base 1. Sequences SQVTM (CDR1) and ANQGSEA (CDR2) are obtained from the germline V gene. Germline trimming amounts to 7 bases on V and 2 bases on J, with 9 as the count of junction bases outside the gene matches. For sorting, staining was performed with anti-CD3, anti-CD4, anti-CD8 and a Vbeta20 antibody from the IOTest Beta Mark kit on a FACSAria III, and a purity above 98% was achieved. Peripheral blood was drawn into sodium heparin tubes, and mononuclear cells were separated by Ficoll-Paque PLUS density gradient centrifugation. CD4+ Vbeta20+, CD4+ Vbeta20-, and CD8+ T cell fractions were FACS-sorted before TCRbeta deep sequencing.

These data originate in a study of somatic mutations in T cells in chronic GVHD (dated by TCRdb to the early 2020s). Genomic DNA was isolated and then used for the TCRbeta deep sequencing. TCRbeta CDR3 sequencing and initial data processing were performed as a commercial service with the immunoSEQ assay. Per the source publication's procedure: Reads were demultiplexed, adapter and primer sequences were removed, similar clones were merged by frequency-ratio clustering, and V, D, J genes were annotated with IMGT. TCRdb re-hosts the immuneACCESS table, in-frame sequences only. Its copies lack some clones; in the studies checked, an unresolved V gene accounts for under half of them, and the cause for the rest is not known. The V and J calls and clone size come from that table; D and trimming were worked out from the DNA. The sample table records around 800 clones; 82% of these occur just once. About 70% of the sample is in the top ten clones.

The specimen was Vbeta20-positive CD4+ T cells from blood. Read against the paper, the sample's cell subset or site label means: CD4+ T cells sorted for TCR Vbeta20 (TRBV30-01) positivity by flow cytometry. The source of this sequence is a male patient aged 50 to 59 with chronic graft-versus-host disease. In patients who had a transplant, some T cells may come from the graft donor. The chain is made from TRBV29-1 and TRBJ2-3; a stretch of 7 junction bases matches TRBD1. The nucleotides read TGCAGCGCCCAACAGGGGTTCCCCACAGATACGCAGTATTTT. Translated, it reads CSAQQGFPTDTQYF.